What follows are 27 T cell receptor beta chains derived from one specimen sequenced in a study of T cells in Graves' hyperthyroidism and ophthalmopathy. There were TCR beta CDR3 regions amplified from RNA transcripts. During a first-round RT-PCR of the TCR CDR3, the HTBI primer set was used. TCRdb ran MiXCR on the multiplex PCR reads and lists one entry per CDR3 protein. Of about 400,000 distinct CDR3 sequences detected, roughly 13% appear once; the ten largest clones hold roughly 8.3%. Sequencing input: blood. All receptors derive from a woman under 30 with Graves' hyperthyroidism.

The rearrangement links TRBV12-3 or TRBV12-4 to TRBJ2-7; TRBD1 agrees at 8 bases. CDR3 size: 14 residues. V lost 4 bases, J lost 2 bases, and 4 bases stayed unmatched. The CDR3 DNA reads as TGTGCCAGCAGTTGGGCAGGGGGCACCTACGAGCAGTACTTC. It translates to CASSWAGGTYEQYF.

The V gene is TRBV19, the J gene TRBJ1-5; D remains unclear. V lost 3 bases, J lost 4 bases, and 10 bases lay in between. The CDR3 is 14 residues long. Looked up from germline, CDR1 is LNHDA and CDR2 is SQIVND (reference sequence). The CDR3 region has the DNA TGTGCCAGTAGTATCCGGGTCAGTAATCAGCCCCAGCATTTT. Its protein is CASSIRVSNQPQHF.

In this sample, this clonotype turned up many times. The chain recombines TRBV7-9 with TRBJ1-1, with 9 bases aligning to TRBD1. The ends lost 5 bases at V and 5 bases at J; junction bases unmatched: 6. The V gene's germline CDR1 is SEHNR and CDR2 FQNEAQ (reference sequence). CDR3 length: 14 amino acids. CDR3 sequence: CASSRGTGRTEAFF. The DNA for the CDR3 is TGTGCCAGCAGCAGAGGGACAGGGCGGACTGAAGCTTTCTTT.

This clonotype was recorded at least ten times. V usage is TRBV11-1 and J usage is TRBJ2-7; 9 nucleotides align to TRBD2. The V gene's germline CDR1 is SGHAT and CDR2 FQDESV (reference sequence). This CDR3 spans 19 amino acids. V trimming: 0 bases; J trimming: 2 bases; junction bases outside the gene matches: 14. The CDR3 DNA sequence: TGTGCCAGCAGCTTAGCGTTAGGAGGACTGGCGGGAGGGACCTACGAGCAGTACTTC. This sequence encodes CASSLALGGLAGGTYEQYF.

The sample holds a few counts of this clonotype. The chain's CDR3 is CASSTPPSAATGGNQPQHF. The CDR3 region has the DNA TGTGCCAGCAGTACCCCTCCCAGCGCTGCCACAGGGGGCAATCAGCCCCAGCATTTT. This chain connects TRBV6-2 or TRBV6-3 to TRBJ1-5, with 7 bases aligning to TRBD1. The V gene's germline CDR1 is MNHEY and CDR2 SVGEGT. The CDR3 consists of 19 residues. J lost 2 bases, V lost 5 bases, and 18 bases had no gene match.

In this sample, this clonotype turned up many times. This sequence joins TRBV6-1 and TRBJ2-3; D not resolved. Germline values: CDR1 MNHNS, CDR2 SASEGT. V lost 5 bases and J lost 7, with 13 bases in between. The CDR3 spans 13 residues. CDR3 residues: CASSSLSANTQYF. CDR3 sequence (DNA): TGTGCCAGCAGTTCCCTCTCGGCGAATACGCAGTATTTT.

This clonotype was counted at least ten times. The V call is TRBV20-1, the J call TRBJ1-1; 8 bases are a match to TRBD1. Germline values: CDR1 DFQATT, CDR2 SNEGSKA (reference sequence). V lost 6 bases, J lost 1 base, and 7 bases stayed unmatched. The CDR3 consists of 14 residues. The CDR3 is CSARRTGWNTEAFF. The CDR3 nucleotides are TGCAGTGCGAGAAGGACAGGGTGGAACACTGAAGCTTTCTTT.

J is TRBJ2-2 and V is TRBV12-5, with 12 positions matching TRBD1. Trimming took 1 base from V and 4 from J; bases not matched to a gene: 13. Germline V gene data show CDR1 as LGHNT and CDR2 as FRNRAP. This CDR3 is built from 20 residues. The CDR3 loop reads CASGLAGRGTGGIGTGELFF. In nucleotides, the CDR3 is TGTGCTAGTGGTTTGGCAGGAAGGGGGACAGGGGGCATCGGCACCGGGGAGCTGTTTTTT.

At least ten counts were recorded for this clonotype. CDR3: CASGDSIATETQYF. CDR3 DNA: TGTGCCAGCGGGGACTCTATCGCTACGGAGACCCAGTACTTC. The chain recombines TRBV2 with TRBJ2-5; TRBD2 is a possible D gene (6 bases). The CDR3 totals 14 residues. The ends were cut back, 8 bases at V and 5 bases at J, with 18 bases in the middle. Germline CDR1 is SNHLY and CDR2 is FYNNEI.

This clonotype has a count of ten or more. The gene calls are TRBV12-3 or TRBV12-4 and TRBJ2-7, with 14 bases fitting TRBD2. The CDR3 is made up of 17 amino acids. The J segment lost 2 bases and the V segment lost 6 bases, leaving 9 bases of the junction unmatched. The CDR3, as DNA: TGTGCCAGCAGCCCACGACCGGGACTAGCGGGGGCCTACGAGCAGTACTTC. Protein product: CASSPRPGLAGAYEQYF.

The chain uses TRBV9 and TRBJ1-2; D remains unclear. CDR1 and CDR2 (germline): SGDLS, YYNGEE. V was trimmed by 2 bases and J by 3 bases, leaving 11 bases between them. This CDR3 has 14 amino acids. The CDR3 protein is CASSVGVMHYGYTF. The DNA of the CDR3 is TGTGCCAGCAGCGTCGGTGTGATGCACTATGGCTACACCTTC. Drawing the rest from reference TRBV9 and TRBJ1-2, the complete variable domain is DSGVTQTPKHLITATGQRVTLRCSPRSGDLSVYWYQQSLDQGLQFLIQYYNGEERAKGNILERFSAQQFPDLHSELNLSSLELGDSALYFCASSVGVMHYGYTFGSGTRLTVV.

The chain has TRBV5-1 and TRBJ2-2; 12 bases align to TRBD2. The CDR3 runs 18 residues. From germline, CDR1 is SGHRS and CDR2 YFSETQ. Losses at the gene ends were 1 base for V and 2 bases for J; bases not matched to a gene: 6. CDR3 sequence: CASSLNLAGGRNTGELFF. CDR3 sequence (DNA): TGCGCCAGCAGCTTGAACCTAGCGGGAGGGCGAAACACCGGGGAGCTGTTTTTT.

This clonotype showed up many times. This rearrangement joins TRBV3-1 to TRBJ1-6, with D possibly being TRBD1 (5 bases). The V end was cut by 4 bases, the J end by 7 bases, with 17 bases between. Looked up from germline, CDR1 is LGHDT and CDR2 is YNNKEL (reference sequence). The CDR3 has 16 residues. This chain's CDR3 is CASSPSYGGENSPLHF. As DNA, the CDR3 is TGTGCCAGCAGCCCCTCCTACGGGGGGGAAAATTCACCCCTCCACTTT.

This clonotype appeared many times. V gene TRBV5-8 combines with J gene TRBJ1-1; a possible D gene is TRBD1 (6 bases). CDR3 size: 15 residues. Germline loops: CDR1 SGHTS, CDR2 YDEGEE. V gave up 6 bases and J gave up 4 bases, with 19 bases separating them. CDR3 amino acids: CASTLLGQRGTEAFF. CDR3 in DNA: TGTGCCAGCACCTTACTCGGACAGCGGGGCACTGAAGCTTTCTTT.

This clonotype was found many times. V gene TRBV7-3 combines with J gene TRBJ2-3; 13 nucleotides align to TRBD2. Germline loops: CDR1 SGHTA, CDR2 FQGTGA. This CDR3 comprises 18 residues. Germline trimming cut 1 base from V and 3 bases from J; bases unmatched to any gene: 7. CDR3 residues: CASSLMGRLAGGTDTQYF. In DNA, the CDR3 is TGTGCCAGCAGCTTAATGGGGAGACTAGCGGGGGGAACAGATACGCAGTATTTT. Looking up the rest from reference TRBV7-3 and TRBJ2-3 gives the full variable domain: GAGVSQTPSNKVTEKGKYVELRCDPISGHTALYWYRQSLGQGPEFLIYFQGTGAADDSGLPNDRFFAVRPEGSVSTLKIQRTERGDSAVYLCASSLMGRLAGGTDTQYFGPGTRLTVL.

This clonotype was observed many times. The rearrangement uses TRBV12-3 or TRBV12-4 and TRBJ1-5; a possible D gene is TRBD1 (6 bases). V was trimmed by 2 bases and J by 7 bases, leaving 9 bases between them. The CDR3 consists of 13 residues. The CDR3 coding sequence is TGTGCCAGCAGTTTAAGAGGGGGACAGCCCCAGCATTTT. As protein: CASSLRGGQPQHF.

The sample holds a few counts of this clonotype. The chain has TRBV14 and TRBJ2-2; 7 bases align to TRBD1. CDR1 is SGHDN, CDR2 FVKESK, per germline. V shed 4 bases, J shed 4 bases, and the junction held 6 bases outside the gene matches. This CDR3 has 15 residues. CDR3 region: CASSLLTGSTGELFF. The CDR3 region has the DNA TGTGCCAGCAGCCTCTTGACAGGGTCCACCGGGGAGCTGTTTTTT.

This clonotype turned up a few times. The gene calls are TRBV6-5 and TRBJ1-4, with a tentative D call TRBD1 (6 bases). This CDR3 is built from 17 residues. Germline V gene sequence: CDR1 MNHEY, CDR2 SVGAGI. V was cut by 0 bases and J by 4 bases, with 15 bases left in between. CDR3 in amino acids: CASSYSPLTGNNEKLFF. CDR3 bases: TGTGCCAGCAGTTACTCACCCCTTACAGGGAATAATGAAAAACTGTTTTTT.

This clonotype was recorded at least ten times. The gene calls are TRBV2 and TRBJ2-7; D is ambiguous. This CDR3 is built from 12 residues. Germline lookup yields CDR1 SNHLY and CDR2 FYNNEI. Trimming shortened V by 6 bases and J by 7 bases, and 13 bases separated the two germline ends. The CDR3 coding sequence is TGTGCCAGCAGGTTGTCACCTATGGAGCAGTACTTC. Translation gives CASRLSPMEQYF.

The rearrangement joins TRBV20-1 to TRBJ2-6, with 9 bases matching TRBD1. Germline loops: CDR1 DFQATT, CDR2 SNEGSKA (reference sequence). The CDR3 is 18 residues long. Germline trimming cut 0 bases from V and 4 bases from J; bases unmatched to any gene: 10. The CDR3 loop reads CSARDSTGGLPGANVLTF. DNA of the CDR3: TGCAGTGCTAGAGATTCGACAGGGGGGTTACCCGGGGCCAACGTCCTGACTTTC.

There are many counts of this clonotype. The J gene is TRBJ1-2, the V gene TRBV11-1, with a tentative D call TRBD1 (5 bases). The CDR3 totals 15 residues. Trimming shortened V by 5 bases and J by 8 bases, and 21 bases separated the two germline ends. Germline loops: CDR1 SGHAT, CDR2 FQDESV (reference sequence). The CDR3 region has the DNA TGTGCCAGCAGCCTAAACCCAGGCAGGGCCGAAGGCTACACCTTC. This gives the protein CASSLNPGRAEGYTF. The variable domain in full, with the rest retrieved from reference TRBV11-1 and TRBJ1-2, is EAEVAQSPRYKITEKSQAVAFWCDPISGHATLYWYRQILGQGPELLVQFQDESVVDDSQLPKDRFSAERLKGVDSTLKIQPAELGDSAMYLCASSLNPGRAEGYTFGSGTRLTVV.

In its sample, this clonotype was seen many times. For the CDR3, the DNA is TGCGCCAGCAGCCCCCTAGAGGGACATGAGCAGTTCTTC. Translating gives CASSPLEGHEQFF. The J gene is TRBJ2-1, the V gene TRBV4-1; D could derive from TRBD1 or TRBD2 (5 bases each). The CDR3 extends over 13 amino acids. Trimming left V 4 bases short and J 8 bases short, with 12 bases between. Germline lookup yields CDR1 MGHRA and CDR2 YSYEKL.

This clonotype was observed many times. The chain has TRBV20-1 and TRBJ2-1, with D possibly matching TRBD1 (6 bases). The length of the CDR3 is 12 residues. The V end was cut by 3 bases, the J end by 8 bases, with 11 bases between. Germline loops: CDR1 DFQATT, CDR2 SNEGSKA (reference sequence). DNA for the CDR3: TGCAGTGCTAGGGGCAGGGGAGATGAGCAGTTCTTC. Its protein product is CSARGRGDEQFF.

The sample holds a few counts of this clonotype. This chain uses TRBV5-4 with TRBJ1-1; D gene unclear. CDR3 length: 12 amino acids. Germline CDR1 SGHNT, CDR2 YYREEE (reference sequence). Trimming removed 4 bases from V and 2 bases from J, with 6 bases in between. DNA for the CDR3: TGTGCCAGCAGCCTATATAACACTGAAGCTTTCTTT. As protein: CASSLYNTEAFF.

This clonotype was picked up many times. For the CDR3, the DNA is TGTGCCAGCAGCTTTTCAGGGGGCGAGCAGTACTTC. Its protein is CASSFSGGEQYF. This rearrangement joins TRBV7-6 to TRBJ2-7, with 7 bases identical to TRBD1. V lost 3 bases and J lost 6; bases outside the gene matches: 2. Germline assignment: CDR1 SGHVS and CDR2 FNYEAQ. The CDR3 is 12 amino acids. Using reference TRBV7-6 and TRBJ2-7 for the parts outside the CDR3, the full variable domain is GAGVSQSPRYKVTKRGQDVALRCDPISGHVSLYWYRQALGQGPEFLTYFNYEAQQDKSGLPNDRFSAERPEGSISTLTIQRTEQRDSAMYRCASSFSGGEQYFGPGTRLTVT.

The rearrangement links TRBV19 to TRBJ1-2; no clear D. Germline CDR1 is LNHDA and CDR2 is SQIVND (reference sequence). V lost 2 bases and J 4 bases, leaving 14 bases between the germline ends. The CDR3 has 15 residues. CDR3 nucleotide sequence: TGTGCCAGTAGTATATCCCCCGGGATCGTCTATGGCTACACCTTC. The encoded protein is CASSISPGIVYGYTF.

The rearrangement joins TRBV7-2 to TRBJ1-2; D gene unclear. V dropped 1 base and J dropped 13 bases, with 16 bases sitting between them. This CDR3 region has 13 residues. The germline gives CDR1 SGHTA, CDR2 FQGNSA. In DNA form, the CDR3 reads TGTGCCAGCAGCTTAGAGGCGGGGTTCCCGGCCACCTTC. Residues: CASSLEAGFPATF.